One and the same sample provided the 30 T cell receptor beta chains below, sequenced in a study of shared clonotypes between healthy human individuals. Using immunoSEQ multiplex PCR, the repertoire was profiled, and TCRdb retains in-frame clones only, with some absent. Found here are more than 2,000,000 clones, over 85% of them singletons; the top ten hold 0.11% to 0.15%. Sequencing was performed on naive CD4+ T cells sorted from blood. The subset is: CD45RA+ positively selected. These receptor sequences come from a man younger than 30 in good health.

V and J are TRBV5-4 and TRBJ1-2; no clear D gene. The germline gives CDR1 SGHNT, CDR2 YYREEE (reference sequence). This CDR3 has 15 residues. V gave up 4 bases and J gave up 2 bases, with 15 bases separating them. The CDR3 DNA reads TGTGCCAGCAGCCCCCGCGGGGAAAAAAACTATGGCTACACCTTC. Translation gives CASSPRGEKNYGYTF. The whole variable domain, filled in from reference TRBV5-4 and TRBJ1-2, reads ETGVTQSPTHLIKTRGQQVTLRCSSQSGHNTVSWYQQALGQGPQFIFQYYREEENGRGNFPPRFSGLQFPNYSSELNVNALELDDSALYLCASSPRGEKNYGYTFGSGTRLTVV.

The genes are TRBV5-6 and TRBJ1-1; tentative D call: TRBD1 (6 bases). The CDR3 spans 13 residues. V was pared by 4 bases and J by 4 bases, with 11 bases between. Germline CDR1 is SGHDT and CDR2 is YYEEEE. The CDR3 here is CASSLIRGTEAFF. Written as DNA, the CDR3 is TGTGCCAGCAGCCTGATCAGGGGCACTGAAGCTTTCTTT.

The genes are TRBV19 and TRBJ1-5; D perhaps matches TRBD1 (5 bases). The germline gives CDR1 LNHDA, CDR2 SQIVND (reference sequence). The CDR3 is 18 residues long. With 5 bases removed from V and 5 bases from J, the gap between germline ends came to 25 bases. The CDR3 loop is CASSLEMTRGDRDQPQHF. The CDR3 DNA reads TGTGCCAGTAGTCTCGAAATGACTCGAGGGGATAGGGATCAGCCCCAGCATTTT.

Concerning this clone itself: Other DNA sequences within the sample encode an identical CDR3. The genes are TRBV18 and TRBJ2-2; tentative D call: TRBD1 (6 bases). Deletions cut 5 bases from V and 2 bases from J, with 9 bases between. CDR3 size: 14 residues. From germline, CDR1 is KGHSH and CDR2 LQKENI. The CDR3 region is CASSLQGNTGELFF. The CDR3 DNA reads as TGTGCCAGCTCATTACAGGGTAACACCGGGGAGCTGTTTTTT. The variable domain in full, with the rest retrieved from reference TRBV18 and TRBJ2-2, is NAGVMQNPRHLVRRRGQEARLRCSPMKGHSHVYWYRQLPEEGLKFMVYLQKENIIDESGMPKERFSAEFPKEGPSILRIQQVVRGDSAAYFCASSLQGNTGELFFGEGSRLTVL.

This chain links TRBV11-2 with TRBJ2-7; TRBD1 might be the D (6 bases). Germline lookup yields CDR1 SGHAT and CDR2 FQNNGV. V was cut by 3 bases and J by 4 bases, with 16 bases left in between. CDR3 length: 15 amino acids. The CDR3 spells CASSLVQGVNYEQYF. CDR3 nucleotide sequence: TGTGCCAGCAGCTTGGTACAGGGCGTCAATTACGAGCAGTACTTC. Supplemented by reference TRBV11-2 and TRBJ2-7, the full variable domain reads EAGVAQSPRYKIIEKRQSVAFWCNPISGHATLYWYQQILGQGPKLLIQFQNNGVVDDSQLPKDRFSAERLKGVDSTLKIQPAKLEDSAVYLCASSLVQGVNYEQYFGPGTRLTVT.

In its sample, this clone was seen once. As DNA, the CDR3 is TGTGCCAGCAGCAGCGGGACGGGGAATGAGCAGTTCTTC. It is translated as CASSSGTGNEQFF. The rearrangement links TRBV5-6 to TRBJ2-1, with 7 bases aligning to TRBD2. Per germline, CDR1 SGHDT and CDR2 YYEEEE. This CDR3 contains 13 residues. V was pared by 4 bases and J by 7 bases, with 5 bases of the junction left unmatched.

This clone was detected only once. V and J are TRBV18 and TRBJ2-2; no clear D gene. The V and J ends lost 5 bases and 5 bases respectively, with 12 bases between them. The CDR3 loop spans 14 amino acids. CDR1 and CDR2 (germline): KGHSH, LQKENI. CDR3 in amino acids: CASSTSLQTGELFF. CDR3 nucleotides: TGTGCCAGCTCAACTTCCCTACAAACCGGGGAGCTGTTTTTT.

The rearrangement joins TRBV5-4 to TRBJ2-1; D could derive from TRBD1 or TRBD2 (5 bases each). The CDR3 has 16 residues. Germline V gives CDR1 SGHNT, CDR2 YYREEE (reference sequence). The V end lost 0 bases, the J end lost 2 bases, and 12 bases lay between the germline ends. This CDR3 reads CASSLEGRAAYNEQFF. The CDR3 nucleotides read TGTGCCAGCAGCTTGGAGGGGCGGGCGGCCTACAATGAGCAGTTCTTC.

The V call is TRBV19, the J call TRBJ2-7, with unresolved D. CDR3 length: 13 residues. V dropped 1 base and J dropped 6 bases, with 10 bases sitting between them. Per germline, CDR1 LNHDA and CDR2 SQIVND (reference sequence). The CDR3 bases are TGTGCCAGTAGTATAGGTATACAATCCGAGCAGTACTTC. Protein: CASSIGIQSEQYF.

This clone was seen only once. The V gene is TRBV5-1, the J gene TRBJ1-6; 7 bases fit TRBD1. CDR3 length: 15 residues. J was trimmed by 6 bases and V by 4 bases; bases with no gene match: 7. Germline assignment: CDR1 SGHRS and CDR2 YFSETQ. The CDR3 DNA reads as TGCGCCAGCAGCGCGACAGGGATTCCTAATTCACCCCTCCACTTT. Amino acids: CASSATGIPNSPLHF. Looking up the rest from reference TRBV5-1 and TRBJ1-6 gives the full variable domain: KAGVTQTPRYLIKTRGQQVTLSCSPISGHRSVSWYQQTPGQGLQFLFEYFSETQRNKGNFPGRFSGRQFSNSRSEMNVSTLELGDSALYLCASSATGIPNSPLHFGNGTRLTVT.

The gene calls are TRBV6-1 and TRBJ2-1, with 10 bases lining up with TRBD1. The V gene end was trimmed by 7 bases and the J gene end by 9 bases; junction bases not matched to a gene: 9. Germline V gives CDR1 MNHNS, CDR2 SASEGT. The CDR3 totals 14 residues. DNA of the CDR3: TGTGCCAGCACCCCCGGGACAGGGGCAGGTGAGCAGTTCTTC. The encoded protein is CASTPGTGAGEQFF.

The V and J genes are TRBV18 and TRBJ2-1; TRBD1 matches 10 bases. CDR1 and CDR2 from the germline V gene are KGHSH and LQKENI. The CDR3 sequence is 19 residues long. The ends lost 3 bases at V and 0 bases at J; junction bases unmatched: 11. CDR3 coding DNA: TGTGCCAGCTCACCCGACCCCGGGACAGGGGCTAGCTCCTACAATGAGCAGTTCTTC. Its protein product is CASSPDPGTGASSYNEQFF.

The chain recombines TRBV11-2 with TRBJ1-4; D not certain. The germline V gene encodes CDR1 SGHAT and CDR2 FQNNGV. The CDR3 totals 13 residues. The V end lost 1 base, the J end lost 8 bases, and 8 bases lay between the germline ends. DNA for the CDR3: TGTGCCAGCAGCTTAGTTTTAAGGGAAAAACTGTTTTTT. It is translated as CASSLVLREKLFF.

The chain employs TRBV5-1 and TRBJ2-3; 11 bases line up with TRBD2. The CDR3 contains 16 residues. Germline-derived CDR1 and CDR2 are SGHRS and YFSETQ. V dropped 3 bases and J dropped 6; count of bases not matched to a gene: 9. DNA for the CDR3: TGCGCCAGCAGCTCGGGACTAGCGGTACCCTCGGATACGCAGTATTTT. This sequence encodes CASSSGLAVPSDTQYF. Based on the CDR3 plus reference TRBV5-1 and TRBJ2-3, the full variable domain is KAGVTQTPRYLIKTRGQQVTLSCSPISGHRSVSWYQQTPGQGLQFLFEYFSETQRNKGNFPGRFSGRQFSNSRSEMNVSTLELGDSALYLCASSSGLAVPSDTQYFGPGTRLTVL.

This rearrangement joins TRBV5-1 to TRBJ2-1; 10 positions match TRBD2. This CDR3 has 15 residues. The germline CDR1 and CDR2 sequences are SGHRS and YFSETQ. V was pared by 0 bases and J by 8 bases, with 5 bases of the junction left unmatched. Here the CDR3 reads CASSLAAGGPDEQFF. In DNA form, the CDR3 reads TGCGCCAGCAGCTTGGCAGCGGGGGGGCCGGATGAGCAGTTCTTC.

The J gene is TRBJ1-4, the V gene TRBV2; TRBD1 aligns across 7 bases. The CDR3 runs to 14 residues. Germline CDR1 SNHLY, CDR2 FYNNEI. The V and J ends lost 6 bases and 12 bases, in that order; junction bases with no gene match: 13. DNA of the CDR3: TGTGCCAGCAGGGGGGGAGGGACAGCAGGGGAACTGTTTTTT. The encoded protein is CASRGGGTAGELFF.

Remarks on this clone: Distinct nucleotide sequences in the sample also encode this CDR3. CDR3 amino acids: CASSPPVGENTEAFF. CDR3 DNA: TGTGCCAGCTCACCACCAGTTGGGGAGAACACTGAAGCTTTCTTT. The chain is built from TRBV18 and TRBJ1-1, with D hard to call. Per the germline V gene, CDR1 is KGHSH and CDR2 is LQKENI. The CDR3 contains 15 residues. V was clipped by 0 bases and J by 1 base, with 9 bases between them.

The chain has TRBV5-1 and TRBJ1-4, with 8 bases that match TRBD1. V gave up 4 bases and J gave up 3 bases; unmatched junction bases: 8. The CDR3 is 16 amino acids. Germline values: CDR1 SGHRS, CDR2 YFSETQ. The CDR3 spells CASSPGGTGANEKLFF. CDR3 coding DNA: TGCGCCAGCAGCCCCGGCGGGACAGGAGCTAATGAAAAACTGTTTTTT.

The chain has TRBV10-3 and TRBJ1-1; TRBD1 matches at 9 bases. The CDR3 is 15 residues long. Germline assignment: CDR1 ENHRY and CDR2 SYGVKD. Trimming removed 6 bases from V and 3 bases from J; junction bases left unmatched: 8. CDR3 protein: CAIRDRGAWHTEAFF. In DNA, the CDR3 is TGTGCCATCAGGGACAGGGGTGCCTGGCACACTGAAGCTTTCTTT.

The gene calls are TRBV19 and TRBJ2-2; TRBD1 matches 8 bases. CDR3 length: 14 residues. The V gene end was trimmed by 4 bases and the J gene end by 4 bases; junction bases not matched to a gene: 2. The germline CDR1 and CDR2 sequences are LNHDA and SQIVND (reference sequence). The CDR3 region has the DNA TGTGCCAGTAGTAAGACAGGGGCCACCGGGGAGCTGTTTTTT. Translation: CASSKTGATGELFF.

The CDR3 DNA is TGTGCCAGCAGTGAGGGGGCCTACGAGCAGTACTTC. Protein product: CASSEGAYEQYF. The genes are TRBV25-1 and TRBJ2-7, with D perhaps TRBD1 or TRBD2 (5 bases each). Germline lookup yields CDR1 MGHDK and CDR2 SYGVNS. V shed 3 bases and J shed 2 bases, with 5 bases lying between them. This CDR3 has 12 residues.

V usage is TRBV6-1 and J usage is TRBJ2-7; TRBD2 matches 12 bases. Germline values: CDR1 MNHNS, CDR2 SASEGT. The CDR3 is 15 amino acids. Trimming removed 5 bases from V and 7 bases from J; junction bases left unmatched: 9. The CDR3 DNA reads as TGTGCCAGCAGTCCCCGGCTAGCGGGAGGGCGTGAGCAGTACTTC. It codes for CASSPRLAGGREQYF.

J is TRBJ1-4 and V is TRBV4-1; a weak D match, TRBD1 (6 bases). CDR3 length equals 19 residues. Trimming left V 1 base short and J 4 bases short, with 22 bases between. The V gene's germline CDR1 is MGHRA and CDR2 YSYEKL. CDR3 in amino acids: CASSQAEAVTGGFNEKLFF. CDR3 nucleotides: TGCGCCAGCAGCCAAGCCGAGGCCGTGACAGGAGGATTTAATGAAAAACTGTTTTTT.

The V and J genes are TRBV13 and TRBJ2-1; 9 nucleotides line up with TRBD2. This CDR3 spans 17 amino acids. Germline V gene sequence: CDR1 PRHDT, CDR2 FYEKMQ (reference sequence). J lost 4 bases, V lost 2 bases, and 9 bases had no gene match. CDR3 DNA sequence: TGTGCCAGCAGCTTAAGGGCTAGCGGGGTCTATTACAATGAGCAGTTCTTC. Its protein is CASSLRASGVYYNEQFF.

In this sample, this clone turned up once. The chain couples TRBV5-4 to TRBJ2-1; 9 bases fit TRBD1. Trimming at V came to 4 bases and at J to 7 bases, leaving 9 bases not matched to a gene. CDR3 length: 15 amino acids. Germline CDR1 reads SGHNT; CDR2 reads YYREEE (reference sequence). The CDR3 DNA is TGTGCCAGCAGCAAAGCATGGGACAGGGCGAATGAGCAGTTCTTC. Amino acid sequence: CASSKAWDRANEQFF.

The chain carries TRBV4-1 and TRBJ1-2; maybe TRBD1 (5 bases). CDR1 is MGHRA and CDR2 is YSYEKL in the germline V gene. The germline V and J ends were trimmed by 1 base and 3 bases, with 9 bases remaining between them. The CDR3 contains 14 residues. The DNA of the CDR3 is TGCGCCAGCAGCCAAGTTGGGGCACACTATGGCTACACCTTC. Translation gives CASSQVGAHYGYTF.

The chain joins TRBV10-1 to TRBJ2-7, with 10 nucleotides matching TRBD2. With V trimmed by 6 bases and J by 3 bases, 17 bases remained unmatched. The CDR3 has 18 amino acids. CDR1 and CDR2 from the germline V gene are WNHNN and SYGVQD (reference sequence). In nucleotides, the CDR3 is TGCGCCAGCAGCGAACCAACTAGGGCTAGCGGGAGTATCTACGAGCAGTACTTC. Protein: CASSEPTRASGSIYEQYF.

The V gene is TRBV6-5, the J gene TRBJ1-2; D ambiguous. Trimming removed 6 bases at V and 0 bases at J, with 8 bases between. CDR3 size: 13 residues. Germline CDR1 is MNHEY and CDR2 is SVGAGI. CDR3 region: CASSPHSNYGYTF. The CDR3 nucleotides read TGTGCCAGCAGCCCCCATTCTAACTATGGCTACACCTTC.

The chain couples TRBV9 to TRBJ2-4, with TRBD1 as a possible D gene (5 bases). The CDR3 sequence is 14 residues long. Germline-derived CDR1 and CDR2 are SGDLS and YYNGEE. The V end was cut by 3 bases, the J end by 7 bases, with 14 bases between. The CDR3 region is CASSGSQGWNIQYF. The CDR3 DNA follows: TGTGCCAGCAGCGGAAGTCAGGGCTGGAACATTCAGTACTTC.

The rearrangement uses TRBV4-1 and TRBJ2-5; D remains ambiguous. The germline CDR1 and CDR2 sequences are MGHRA and YSYEKL. CDR3 length equals 12 residues. V gave up 8 bases and J gave up 7 bases, with 14 bases separating them. The CDR3 DNA is TGCGCCAGCGAGAATCGTTTCGGGACCCAGTACTTC. Amino acid sequence: CASENRFGTQYF.